Here is one TCR beta chain with its context. This sample was taken from a study of shared clonotypes between healthy human individuals. Using immunoSEQ multiplex PCR, the repertoire was profiled, and TCRdb retains in-frame clones only, with some absent. The sample has more than 2,000,000 clones; 85% to 95% are singletons. After removal of 0 bases from V and 2 bases from J, the junction contained 4 bases not matched to a gene. The CDR3 sequence is 16 residues long. The germline V gene encodes CDR1 SGHRS and CDR2 YFSETQ. What was sequenced was naive CD4+ T cells from PBMCs. As for subset: CD45RA+ positively selected. The J gene is TRBJ2-5, the V gene TRBV5-1; the match to TRBD2 covers 10 bases. This TCR came from a man aged 18 to 29 in good health. Some clones in this sample may be carry-over from other donors' samples. CDR3 DNA sequence: TGCGCCAGCAGCTTGGGGGGACTAGCGCCGCAAGAGACCCAGTACTTC. Translating gives CASSLGGLAPQETQYF.